Detailed here is one TCR beta chain. The data derive from a study of early T cells in non-severe SARS-CoV-2 infection. CDR1 SEHNR and CDR2 FQNEAQ come from the germline V gene (reference sequence). V lost 4 bases and J 11 bases, leaving 17 bases between the germline ends. The CDR3 loop spans 13 amino acids. Molecules of cDNA were individually given unique molecular identifiers that were attached to them. Via MiXCR, TCRdb re-called the 5' RACE reads, giving one row per CDR3 protein. Of 30,000 or so distinct CDR3 sequences in the sample, 5.2% were seen once. The clonotype was recovered from an adult who was a healthcare worker with PCR-confirmed SARS-CoV-2 infection or an uninfected control (not recorded which). This sequence joins TRBV7-9 and TRBJ1-2; a weak D match, TRBD1 (5 bases). The sequenced sample was whole blood. The CDR3: CASSSAILTEYTF. The CDR3 DNA reads as TGTGCCAGCAGCTCCGCGATTCTGACAGAATACACCTTC.